This T cell receptor beta chain was recovered during a study of T cells in Graves' hyperthyroidism and ophthalmopathy (dated by TCRdb to about 2019). A note on the overall study: Peripheral blood was collected at initial diagnosis, before any treatment. Once sampling was done, hyperthyroidism patients were given methimazole at a starting dose of 30 mg daily, whereas ophthalmopathy patients were given high-dose intravenous methylprednisolone. TCR Vbeta CDR3 sequencing of 120 to 150 peripheral blood samples (over 40 ophthalmopathy, around 80 hyperthyroidism and roughly 17 progressor patients) is reported in the paper. The approximately 98 discovery patients were randomly divided into training and test sets at a 7:3 ratio. The study also compared thyroid tissue and blood T-cell repertoires from 6 or 7 Graves' hyperthyroidism patients. To identify distinguishing TCR V-J signatures, a discovery cohort of about 100 patients was used, comprising 43 with Graves' ophthalmopathy and approximately 58 with stable Graves' hyperthyroidism. Prospective prediction of ophthalmopathy was tested in an independent validation cohort of some 19 hyperthyroidism patients and 15 to 17 patients who later progressed to ophthalmopathy. Paper-wide results and their limitations: In validation, the model predicted progression to ophthalmopathy with 55% to 71% sensitivity and about 72% specificity, a median of around 6.6 months before onset. A 13 V-J signature model separated ophthalmopathy from stable hyperthyroidism, with over 85% sensitivity and 81.08% specificity in cross-validation and 80%/75% in testing. Most expanded thyroid clonotypes (frequency above 0.001) were also detected in blood, suggesting blood repertoires may reflect thyroid immune responses. Sample size was not statistically predetermined, and blinding of investigators to group allocation was not performed.

Moderately to severely active disease, a Clinical Activity Score of at least 3, a NOSPECS grade of at least 4, and a duration under 3 months were present in ophthalmopathy patients. The study excluded patients with uncontrolled infections, other autoimmune diseases, pregnancy or lactation. Diagnoses were based on clinical symptoms, serum thyroxine and TRAb, thyroid ultrasound and orbital computed tomography. PBMCs were isolated from about 9.2 ml of fresh peripheral blood by Ficoll-Paque density gradient centrifugation. Trizol reagent was used to extract total RNA, and RNA quality was then checked on an Agilent 2100 Bioanalyzer. Reading from cysteine to phenylalanine, the CDR3 counts 16 amino acids. Only CDR3 DNA remains: 48 bases, in frame from the first base. The V end loses 3 bases and the J end loses 4 bases, and a stretch of 18 bases separates them. The germline V gene (reference sequence) supplies CDR1 SEHNR and CDR2 FQNEAQ.

TCR beta CDR3 regions were amplified from RNA transcripts. For the first round of RT-PCR on the TCR CDR3, the HTBI primer set was used together with the Qiagen OneStep RT-PCR kit. Libraries were constructed in a second round of multiplex PCR, after which size selection and purification were carried out. Paired-end sequencing of the libraries was performed with 100 bp reads on an Illumina HiSeq2000. In the original analysis: SOAPnuke was used to process the raw data, removing reads that contained adapters or uncalled bases, had a mean Phred below 15, or lacked an exact match to the constant primer or identifier. High-quality paired reads were merged using COPE v1.2.5, and each unique nucleotide sequence was defined as a clonotype. MiTCR v1.1 was used to align clonotypes to the IMGT TRBV, TRBD and TRBJ reference segments. The analysis was restricted to V-J combinations with a frequency above 0.0001, which together covered 99% to 99.2% of the repertoires. The TCS score was defined as the ratio of F50 (clonal expansion) to E x V (chaos), calculated using BLOSUM62-based TCRdist between CDR3 peptides within each V-J. Welch's t-statistics and random forest reduced 514 V-J features to roughly 13, which were used in a naive Bayes classifier (R e1071). TCRdb handled the public reads itself, with Q25 trimming in fastp and clone calling in MiXCR, and kept productive beta chains. Rows merge per CDR3 protein into single entries with the most common DNA and genes. These V and J calls derive from TCRdb rather than the authors' analysis. This sample lists 490,000 or so distinct CDR3 sequences; 22% were detected once. The ten biggest clones cover under 55% of the sample.

This clonotype was counted between two and nine times. Its antigen remains unidentified. Base qualities are not provided; no much larger clone lies one nucleotide away. The sequenced material came from blood. The sequence derives from an older woman with Graves' ophthalmopathy. The chain uses TRBV7-9 and TRBJ2-5; the D gene is perhaps TRBD1 or TRBD2, each of them matching over 5 bases. The CDR3 here reads CASSFSGTRGAETQYF. The nucleotide sequence reads TGTGCCAGCAGCTTCTCGGGGACGAGGGGAGCAGAGACCCAGTACTTC.